This T cell receptor beta chain was recovered during a study of post-analysis software for immune sequencing data. The study, taken as a whole, reports: Relative to controls, patients had five TRBV segments at higher frequency, with TRBV5-6, TRBV5-1 and TRBV20-1 among these. Compared with controls, patients showed significantly lower normalized Chao1 diversity.

Remarks on this clonotype: Antigen unknown.

The TCR beta cDNA libraries carried unique molecular identifiers. TCRdb itself ran the PCR reads through MiXCR, one entry per CDR3 protein. The table lists roughly 600,000 distinct CDR3 sequences, roughly two fifths of them singletons. Deletions cut 0 bases from V and 8 bases from J, with 24 bases between. Germline assignment: CDR1 SGHDT and CDR2 YYEEEE. CDR3 length equals 18 residues. The chain is built from TRBV5-6 and TRBJ2-4; either TRBD1 or TRBD2 may supply D (6 bases each). The clonotype originates from a girl aged 10-17 years with multiple sclerosis. The sequenced material came from blood. This chain's CDR3 is CASSLVIGTPQEGDIQYF. CDR3 nucleotide sequence: TGTGCCAGCAGCTTGGTTATCGGGACACCTCAGGAGGGGGACATTCAGTACTTC.